This T cell receptor beta chain was observed in a study of neurological immune-mediated disorders. The CDR3 consists of 13 residues. Germline CDR1 reads SGHDN; CDR2 reads FVKESK. V dropped 1 base and J dropped 2 bases, with 2 bases sitting between them. The authors made cDNA by 5'RACE with 10-nucleotide random UMIs. TCRdb reanalysed the 5' RACE reads using MiXCR and keeps one entry per CDR3 protein. The data contain some 50,000 distinct CDR3 sequences, roughly 15% of them singletons. Source material: PBMCs. This TCR was recovered from a man aged 60 to 69 in good health. This sequence joins TRBV14 and TRBJ2-2; D ambiguous. As DNA, the CDR3 is TGTGCCAGCAGCCAAGTTAACACCGGGGAGCTGTTTTTT. It specifies CASSQVNTGELFF.